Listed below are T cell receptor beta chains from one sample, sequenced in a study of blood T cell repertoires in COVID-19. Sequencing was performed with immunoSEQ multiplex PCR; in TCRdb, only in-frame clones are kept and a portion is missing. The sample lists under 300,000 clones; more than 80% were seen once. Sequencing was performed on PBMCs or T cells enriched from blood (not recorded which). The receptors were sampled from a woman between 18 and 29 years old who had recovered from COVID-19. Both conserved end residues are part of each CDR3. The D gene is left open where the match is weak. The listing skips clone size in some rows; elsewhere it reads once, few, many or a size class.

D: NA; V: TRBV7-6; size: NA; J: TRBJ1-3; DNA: TGTGCCAGCAGCTTAGCTACAGGGTCTGGAAACACCATATATTTT; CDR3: CASSLATGSGNTIYF
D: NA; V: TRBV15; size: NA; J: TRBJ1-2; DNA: TGTGCCACCAGCAGAGACTCCGACTGGAGTGGCTATGGCTACACCTTC; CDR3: CATSRDSDWSGYGYTF
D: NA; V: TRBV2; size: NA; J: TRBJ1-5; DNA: TGTGCCAGCAACCTACAGGGTGGGAATCAGCCCCAGCATTTT; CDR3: CASNLQGGNQPQHF
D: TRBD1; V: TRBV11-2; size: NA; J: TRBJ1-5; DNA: TGTGCCAGCAGCTCCGGGACAGAAATTGAACCCCAGCATTTT; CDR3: CASSSGTEIEPQHF
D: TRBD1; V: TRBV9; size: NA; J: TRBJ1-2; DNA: TGTGCCAGCAGCTACGGACAGGGGGATAACTATGGCTACACCTTC; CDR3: CASSYGQGDNYGYTF
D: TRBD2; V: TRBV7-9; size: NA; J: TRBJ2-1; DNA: TGTGCCAGCACCCAGCGGGACTACAATGAGCAGTTCTTC; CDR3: CASTQRDYNEQFF
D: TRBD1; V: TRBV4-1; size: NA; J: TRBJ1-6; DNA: TGCGCCAGCAGCCAAGATGGAACAGGGGAGCGTTCACCCCTCCACTTT; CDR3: CASSQDGTGERSPLHF
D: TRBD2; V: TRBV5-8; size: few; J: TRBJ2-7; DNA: TGTGCCAGCAGACAGGGACTAGCGGGGGACTCCTACGAGCAGTACTTC; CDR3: CASRQGLAGDSYEQYF
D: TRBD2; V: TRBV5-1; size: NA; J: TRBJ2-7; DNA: TGCGCCAGCAGCTCGCCTCTGAGCGGGGGGCATTCCTACGAGCAGTACTTC; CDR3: CASSSPLSGGHSYEQYF
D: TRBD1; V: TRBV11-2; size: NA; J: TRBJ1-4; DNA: TGTGCCAGCAGCATGGGAGGACAGGGGGTTTTCAATGAAAAACTGTTTTTT; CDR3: CASSMGGQGVFNEKLFF
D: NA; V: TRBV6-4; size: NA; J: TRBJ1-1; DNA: TGTGCCAGCACTTTAGACAGGACTAACACTGAAGCTTTCTTT; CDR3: CASTLDRTNTEAFF
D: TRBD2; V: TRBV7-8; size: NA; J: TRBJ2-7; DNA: TGTGCCAGCAGCTTAGAGCGGGGGCAGAGGGAGCAGTACTTC; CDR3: CASSLERGQREQYF
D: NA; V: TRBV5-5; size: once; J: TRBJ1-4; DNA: TGTGCCAGCAGCTTGTCCAGGACAGAAAAACTGTTTTTT; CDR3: CASSLSRTEKLFF
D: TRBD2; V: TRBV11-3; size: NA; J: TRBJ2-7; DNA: TGTGCCAGCAGCTTAGGGTTAGGACTAGCGGGGGGCCCTCGTCCCTACGAGCAGTACTTC; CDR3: CASSLGLGLAGGPRPYEQYF
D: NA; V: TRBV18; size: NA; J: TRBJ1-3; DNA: TGTGCCAGCTCACCACCCGGAGGGCCCCGAAGTGGAAACACCATATATTTT; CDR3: CASSPPGGPRSGNTIYF
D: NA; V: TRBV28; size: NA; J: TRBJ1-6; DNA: TGTGCCAGCAGTCGCTGGGGGGGAGGCGATTCACCCCTCCACTTT; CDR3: CASSRWGGGDSPLHF
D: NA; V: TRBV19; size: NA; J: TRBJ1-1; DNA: TGTGCCAGCACAGGAATGGTTCAAGCTTTCTTT; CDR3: CASTGMVQAFF
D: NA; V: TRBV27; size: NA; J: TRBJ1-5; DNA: TGTGCCAGCAGTTTCCTAGTCAATCAGCCCCAGCATTTT; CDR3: CASSFLVNQPQHF
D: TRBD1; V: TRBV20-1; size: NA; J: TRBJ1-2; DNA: TGCAGTGCTCCAGGGGGGTTTGGCTACACCTTC; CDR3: CSAPGGFGYTF
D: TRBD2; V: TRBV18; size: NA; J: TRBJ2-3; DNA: TGTGCCAGCTCGCCCGCGGCGGGGGGAACTAGCACAGATACGCAGTATTTT; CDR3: CASSPAAGGTSTDTQYF
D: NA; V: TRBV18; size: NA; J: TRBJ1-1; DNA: TGTGCCAGCTCACAACAGGTAGGGAACACTGAAGCTTTCTTT; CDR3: CASSQQVGNTEAFF
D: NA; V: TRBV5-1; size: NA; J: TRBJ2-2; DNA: TGCGCCAGCAGCTTCGGGACAAACTCGAACACCGGGGAGCTGTTTTTT; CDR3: CASSFGTNSNTGELFF
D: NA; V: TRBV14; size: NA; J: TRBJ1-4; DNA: TGTGCCAGCAGCCAGGGGGCCGGAGAAAAACTGTTTTTT; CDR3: CASSQGAGEKLFF
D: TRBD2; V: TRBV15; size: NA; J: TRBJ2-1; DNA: TGTGCCACCAGCAGAGATCGAGGGACTAGCGGGGGGGCTCAGTTCTTC; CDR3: CATSRDRGTSGGAQFF
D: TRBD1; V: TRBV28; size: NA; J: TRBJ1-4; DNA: TGTGCCAGCAGTTTAGACAGGGGGATGACTAATGAAAAACTGTTTTTT; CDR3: CASSLDRGMTNEKLFF
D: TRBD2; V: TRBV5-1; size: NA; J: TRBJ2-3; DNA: TGCGCCAGCAGCGGGGAGGGAGATACGCAGTATTTT; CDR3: CASSGEGDTQYF
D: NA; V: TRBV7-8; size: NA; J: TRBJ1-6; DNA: TGTGCCAGCAGCTTAGCAGCGAATTCACCCCTCCACTTT; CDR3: CASSLAANSPLHF
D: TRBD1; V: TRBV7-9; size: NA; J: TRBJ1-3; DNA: TGTGCCAGCAGCTTGGGACAGGTCTCTGGAAACACCATATATTTT; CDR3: CASSLGQVSGNTIYF
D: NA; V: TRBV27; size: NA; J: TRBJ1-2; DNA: TGTGCCAGCAGTTTAACAGCAAACTATGGCTACACCTTC; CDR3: CASSLTANYGYTF
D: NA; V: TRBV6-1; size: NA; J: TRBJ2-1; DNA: TGTGCCAGCAGTGAAAACTTCCCCGCACCCTACAATGAGCAGTTCTTC; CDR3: CASSENFPAPYNEQFF
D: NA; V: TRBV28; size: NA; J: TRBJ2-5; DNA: TGTGCCAGCAGTCTCTCGGGGGGCAGAGAGACCCAGTACTTC; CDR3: CASSLSGGRETQYF
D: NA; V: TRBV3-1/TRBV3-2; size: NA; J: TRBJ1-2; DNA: TGTGCCAGCAGCCAAGGTGACGGCCCGGAGGGCTACACCTTC; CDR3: CASSQGDGPEGYTF
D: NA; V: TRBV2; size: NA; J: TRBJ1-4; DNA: TGTGCCAGCAATCTAGGGGACTATGGGGAAAAACTGTTTTTT; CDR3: CASNLGDYGEKLFF
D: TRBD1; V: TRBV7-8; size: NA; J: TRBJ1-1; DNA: TGTGCCAGCAGCCCCAGGGACAGTGAAGCTTTCTTT; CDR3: CASSPRDSEAFF
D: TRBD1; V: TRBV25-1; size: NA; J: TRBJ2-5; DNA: TGTGCCAGCAGCGAGGGGACAGCGTCGTACCAAGAGACCCAGTACTTC; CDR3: CASSEGTASYQETQYF
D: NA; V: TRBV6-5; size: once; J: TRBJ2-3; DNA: TGTGCCATCCAGGGCCAGGCAAATGGGTTGGGTACGCAGTATTTT; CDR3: CAIQGQANGLGTQYF
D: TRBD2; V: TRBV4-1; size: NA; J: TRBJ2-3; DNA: TGCGCCAGCAGCCTCGACTCCGGGACTAGCGGGGGGGGCTTCACAGATACGCAGTATTTT; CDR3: CASSLDSGTSGGGFTDTQYF
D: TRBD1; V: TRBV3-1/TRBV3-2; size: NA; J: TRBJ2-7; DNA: TGTGCCAGCAGCCAAGGGGGCGTTTCGTCAGGGGGCCCGGACGAGCAGTACTTC; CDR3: CASSQGGVSSGGPDEQYF
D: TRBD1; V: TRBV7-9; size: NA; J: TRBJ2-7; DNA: TGTGCCAGCAGCTACAGCGCAGGGGGCGCGCAGGAGCAGTACTTC; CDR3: CASSYSAGGAQEQYF